Listed here are 29 T cell receptor beta chains from one sample, sequenced in a study of T cell changes during pregnancy in multiple sclerosis. Sequencing used immunoSEQ multiplex PCR; TCRdb keeps in-frame clones, though not all of them. The data show about 70,000 clones, roughly 92% seen once. Sequences were derived from peripheral blood, sampled in the second trimester of pregnancy. The receptors were gathered from a female donor in good health, enrolled as a control in a pregnancy study.

The chain carries TRBV4-2 and TRBJ1-6; 7 bases agree with TRBD1. CDR3 length: 15 amino acids. The germline CDR1 and CDR2 sequences are LGHNA and YNFKEQ. The V segment lost 3 bases and the J segment 7 bases; nucleotides outside the gene matches: 6. CDR3 sequence: CASSQPGQQNSPLHF. CDR3 DNA: TGTGCCAGCAGCCAGCCGGGACAGCAAAATTCACCCCTCCACTTT.

The rearrangement links TRBV6-6 to TRBJ1-1; 7 bases fit TRBD1. The CDR3 consists of 15 residues. CDR1 and CDR2 (germline): MNHNY, SVGAGI (reference sequence). The J segment lost 2 bases and the V segment lost 7 bases, leaving 10 bases of the junction unmatched. The CDR3 loop is CASKPSGTANTEAFF. The CDR3 DNA sequence: TGTGCCAGCAAGCCTTCCGGGACAGCCAACACTGAAGCTTTCTTT.

In DNA form, the CDR3 reads TGCGCCAGCAGGACGGGGGAGCCCTACAATGAGCAGTTCTTC. As protein: CASRTGEPYNEQFF. This chain uses TRBV5-1 with TRBJ2-1; perhaps TRBD2 as D (6 bases). CDR1 and CDR2 (germline): SGHRS, YFSETQ. V lost 5 bases and J lost 2, with 11 bases in between. The CDR3 covers 14 residues.

As regards this clone: The sample carries other DNA sequences with the same CDR3. The genes are TRBV5-1 and TRBJ2-1, with 11 bases that match TRBD2. CDR1 is SGHRS and CDR2 is YFSETQ in the germline V gene. CDR3 length: 16 amino acids. V lost 3 bases and J lost 7; bases outside the gene matches: 9. DNA of the CDR3: TGCGCCAGCAGCTCGGGGACTAGCGGCGGGAGAAATGAGCAGTTCTTC. It encodes CASSSGTSGGRNEQFF.

The chain links TRBV5-4 to TRBJ2-7; D possibly corresponds to TRBD1 (5 bases). With 4 bases removed from V and 1 base from J, the gap between germline ends came to 9 bases. Germline V gene data show CDR1 as SGHNT and CDR2 as YYREEE (reference sequence). There are 13 residues in the CDR3. The CDR3 loop reads CASSVDISYEQYF. The CDR3 region has the DNA TGTGCCAGCAGCGTGGACATATCCTACGAGCAGTACTTC. Together with reference TRBV5-4 and TRBJ2-7, the CDR3 gives the full variable domain: ETGVTQSPTHLIKTRGQQVTLRCSSQSGHNTVSWYQQALGQGPQFIFQYYREEENGRGNFPPRFSGLQFPNYSSELNVNALELDDSALYLCASSVDISYEQYFGPGTRLTVT.

The chain has TRBV5-8 and TRBJ1-3; no clear D. The CDR3 consists of 12 residues. Trimming shortened V by 4 bases and J by 11 bases, and 13 bases separated the two germline ends. Germline assignment: CDR1 SGHTS and CDR2 YDEGEE. The CDR3 loop reads CASSLITVAIYF. The CDR3, as DNA: TGTGCCAGCAGCCTAATTACAGTGGCCATATATTTT.

The chain combines TRBV25-1 with TRBJ1-6; D is unresolved. V was cut by 4 bases and J by 4 bases, with 8 bases left in between. Germline assignment: CDR1 MGHDK and CDR2 SYGVNS. This CDR3 comprises 14 residues. CDR3 bases: TGTGCCAGCAGTGTCTCGGGGTATAATTCACCCCTCCACTTT. Translating gives CASSVSGYNSPLHF.

Regarding this clone: This sample also contains other DNA sequences that code for the same CDR3. The chain recombines TRBV7-2 with TRBJ2-5, with D unresolved. The length of the CDR3 is 12 residues. Germline CDR1 reads SGHTA; CDR2 reads FQGNSA. Trimming cost V 1 base and J 5 bases, with 5 bases left between them. CDR3 amino acids: CASSLVRETQYF. DNA of the CDR3: TGTGCCAGCAGCTTAGTGCGTGAGACCCAGTACTTC.

The chain is built from TRBV28 and TRBJ1-5, with TRBD1 as a possible D gene (5 bases). The germline V gene encodes CDR1 MDHEN and CDR2 SYDVKM. The V and J ends lost 5 bases and 4 bases respectively, with 18 bases between them. This CDR3 spans 16 amino acids. CDR3 nucleotide sequence: TGTGCCAGCAGTAAACCCGGCCAGGGCCCGAATCAGCCCCAGCATTTT. Its translation: CASSKPGQGPNQPQHF.

The chain recombines TRBV9 with TRBJ1-5; D unclear. Trimming took off 0 bases at V and 7 bases at J, with 8 bases between the two ends. The germline V gene has CDR1 SGDLS and CDR2 YYNGEE. This CDR3 has 13 residues. CDR3 in amino acids: CASSVVPGQPQHF. DNA of the CDR3: TGTGCCAGCAGCGTAGTCCCGGGGCAGCCCCAGCATTTT.

This sequence joins TRBV5-6 and TRBJ2-3; TRBD1 might be the D (5 bases). The CDR3 has 14 residues. V lost 4 bases and J lost 4, with 13 bases in between. CDR1 and CDR2 from the germline V gene are SGHDT and YYEEEE. The CDR3 DNA reads TGTGCCAGCAGCCTCCTCGTGGGGCCAGATACGCAGTATTTT. Amino acid sequence: CASSLLVGPDTQYF.

The chain carries TRBV7-2 and TRBJ1-5; no clear D. Germline V gives CDR1 SGHTA, CDR2 FQGNSA. V gave up 4 bases and J gave up 0 bases, with 7 bases separating them. The CDR3 extends over 14 amino acids. The CDR3 coding sequence is TGTGCCAGCAGCTCGCAGTATAGCAATCAGCCCCAGCATTTT. This gives the protein CASSSQYSNQPQHF. Supplemented by reference TRBV7-2 and TRBJ1-5, the full variable domain reads GAGVSQSPSNKVTEKGKDVELRCDPISGHTALYWYRQSLGQGLEFLIYFQGNSAPDKSGLPSDRFSAERTGGSVSTLTIQRTQQEDSAVYLCASSSQYSNQPQHFGDGTRLSIL.

This clone was observed a single time. The J gene is TRBJ2-1, the V gene TRBV6-1, with TRBD1 matching 8 bases. V shed 7 bases, J shed 2 bases, and the junction held 7 bases outside the gene matches. Germline CDR1 and CDR2: MNHNS and SASEGT. The CDR3 spans 15 residues. The chain's CDR3 is CASMLRQGTYNEQFF. The CDR3, as DNA: TGTGCCAGCATGTTACGACAGGGGACCTACAATGAGCAGTTCTTC.

This clone was picked up one time. The gene calls are TRBV5-4 and TRBJ1-2; the match to TRBD1 covers 8 bases. Trimming cost V 0 bases and J 8 bases; bases outside gene matches: 6. The germline CDR1 and CDR2 sequences are SGHNT and YYREEE (reference sequence). The CDR3 spans 14 residues. The CDR3 spells CASSLAGTGRGYTF. The CDR3 DNA follows: TGTGCCAGCAGCTTGGCCGGGACAGGACGCGGCTACACCTTC.

J is TRBJ2-1 and V is TRBV28; 8 nucleotides align to TRBD2. Germline CDR1 and CDR2: MDHEN and SYDVKM. This CDR3 region has 16 residues. The V segment lost 5 bases and the J segment 0 bases; nucleotides outside the gene matches: 6. CDR3 region: CASSPQGTSSYNEQFF. CDR3 nucleotide sequence: TGTGCCAGCAGTCCTCAGGGGACTAGCTCCTACAATGAGCAGTTCTTC. The variable domain in full, completed from reference TRBV28 and TRBJ2-1, reads DVKVTQSSRYLVKRTGEKVFLECVQDMDHENMFWYRQDPGLGLRLIYFSYDVKMKEKGDIPEGYSVSREKKERFSLILESASTNQTSMYLCASSPQGTSSYNEQFFGPGTRLTVL.

V and J are TRBV5-6 and TRBJ2-1; D perhaps matches TRBD1 (5 bases). Germline CDR1 SGHDT, CDR2 YYEEEE. The length of the CDR3 is 13 residues. Between the trimmed V and J ends, which lost 0 bases and 9 bases, there was a span of 10 bases. CDR3 protein: CASSLGPTGEQFF. Here the CDR3 DNA reads TGTGCCAGCAGCTTGGGCCCTACAGGTGAGCAGTTCTTC.

The CDR3 bases are TGTGCCAGCAGCTCGGACAGAGACACCGGGGAGCTGTTTTTT. Translation gives CASSSDRDTGELFF. The rearrangement joins TRBV7-9 to TRBJ2-2; maybe TRBD1 (6 bases). The CDR3 has 14 amino acids. The V and J ends lost 4 bases and 3 bases respectively, with 9 bases between them. Germline values: CDR1 SEHNR, CDR2 FQNEAQ (reference sequence).

The genes are TRBV30 and TRBJ1-5; D remains ambiguous. Germline V gives CDR1 GTSNPN, CDR2 SVGIG (reference sequence). V lost 2 bases and J 7 bases, leaving 15 bases between the germline ends. There are 14 residues in the CDR3. CDR3 DNA sequence: TGTGCCTGGAGTAGACACCCCGACATCCAGCCCCAGCATTTT. It translates to CAWSRHPDIQPQHF.

The genes are TRBV5-6 and TRBJ2-7; D is uncertain. Germline V gene sequence: CDR1 SGHDT, CDR2 YYEEEE. V was trimmed by 3 bases and J by 2 bases, leaving 6 bases between them. This CDR3 contains 12 residues. CDR3 DNA sequence: TGTGCCAGCAGCTCAGGCACCTACGAGCAGTACTTC. It specifies CASSSGTYEQYF. Combining the CDR3 with reference TRBV5-6 and TRBJ2-7 gives the whole variable domain DAGVTQSPTHLIKTRGQQVTLRCSPKSGHDTVSWYQQALGQGPQFIFQYYEEEERQRGNFPDRFSGHQFPNYSSELNVNALLLGDSALYLCASSSGTYEQYFGPGTRLTVT.

The rearrangement joins TRBV4-2 to TRBJ1-6, with D tentatively TRBD1 (6 bases). CDR1 is LGHNA and CDR2 is YNFKEQ in the germline V gene. Trimming removed 1 base from V and 7 bases from J, with 29 bases in between. CDR3 size: 21 residues. Here the CDR3 DNA reads TGTGCCAGCAGCCAAGTTTTGGTCAAAACCCTTCAGACAGGAGGCAATTCACCCCTCCACTTT. Amino acids: CASSQVLVKTLQTGGNSPLHF.

Regarding this clone: The sample has other DNA sequences that encode this CDR3 too. V usage is TRBV19 and J usage is TRBJ1-2, with 9 nucleotides matching TRBD1. The V and J ends lost 6 bases and 6 bases, in that order; junction bases with no gene match: 5. Per the germline V gene, CDR1 is LNHDA and CDR2 is SQIVND (reference sequence). CDR3 length equals 13 residues. Here the CDR3 reads CASSRGQGNGYTF. The CDR3 DNA is TGTGCCAGTAGCCGCGGACAGGGGAATGGCTACACCTTC.

CDR3 in DNA: TGCAGCGTTGACAATCCCCAAAATCAGGTATCCACTGAAGCTTTCTTT. Protein: CSVDNPQNQVSTEAFF. The chain is built from TRBV29-1 and TRBJ1-1; no clear D. Per the germline V gene, CDR1 is SQVTM and CDR2 is ANQGSEA. This CDR3 comprises 16 residues. With 3 bases removed from V and 4 bases from J, the gap between germline ends came to 21 bases.

The J gene is TRBJ1-1, the V gene TRBV27; D is perhaps TRBD1 (6 bases). CDR1 is MNHEY and CDR2 is SMNVEV in the germline V gene (reference sequence). V was shortened by 6 bases and J by 7 bases, with 15 bases between the two germline ends. The CDR3 spans 13 residues. The CDR3 loop is CASSFTGSGEAFF. The CDR3 nucleotides are TGTGCCAGCAGCTTCACAGGGAGTGGTGAAGCTTTCTTT.

This chain connects TRBV27 to TRBJ1-1, with D perhaps TRBD1 (6 bases). Between the trimmed V and J ends, which lost 4 bases and 4 bases, there was a span of 10 bases. The CDR3 runs to 13 residues. Germline values: CDR1 MNHEY, CDR2 SMNVEV (reference sequence). In DNA, the CDR3 is TGTGCCAGCAGTTACCAACAGGGCACTGAAGCTTTCTTT. Protein: CASSYQQGTEAFF.

This clone was counted once. The genes are TRBV6-1 and TRBJ2-5; D is possibly TRBD1 (6 bases). This CDR3 has 15 amino acids. Germline CDR1 is MNHNS and CDR2 is SASEGT. The ends were cut back, 6 bases at V and 2 bases at J, with 16 bases in the middle. The CDR3 nucleotides are TGTGCCAGCAGAAGAATTATGGGGGCACAAGAGACCCAGTACTTC. Translated, it gives CASRRIMGAQETQYF.

J is TRBJ2-3 and V is TRBV2; D unresolved. CDR1 is SNHLY and CDR2 is FYNNEI in the germline V gene. The germline V and J ends were trimmed by 8 bases and 3 bases, with 12 bases remaining between them. CDR3 size: 13 residues. The CDR3 DNA reads as TGTGCCAGCCTCGAGCGCACAACAGATACGCAGTATTTT. This codes for CASLERTTDTQYF.

V is TRBV2 and J is TRBJ2-1, with D unclear. Germline V gene sequence: CDR1 SNHLY, CDR2 FYNNEI. The V and J ends lost 7 bases and 5 bases respectively, with 12 bases between them. This CDR3 is built from 13 residues. The CDR3 nucleotides read TGTGCCAGCACCCCCAGCGATAACAATGAGCAGTTCTTC. Translated: CASTPSDNNEQFF.

The genes are TRBV5-6 and TRBJ2-5, with 11 bases identical to TRBD2. The CDR3 contains 16 residues. Looked up from germline, CDR1 is SGHDT and CDR2 is YYEEEE. Trimming removed 5 bases from V and 4 bases from J; junction bases left unmatched: 10. The CDR3 here is CASSYTSGGSRETQYF. The DNA for the CDR3 is TGTGCCAGCAGTTATACTAGCGGGGGATCCCGAGAGACCCAGTACTTC.

This chain joins TRBV19 and TRBJ2-5; the match to TRBD1 covers 10 bases. Trimming at V came to 6 bases and at J to 1 base, leaving 8 bases not matched to a gene. The germline V gene has CDR1 LNHDA and CDR2 SQIVND (reference sequence). The CDR3 totals 16 residues. The CDR3 loop reads CASSILGTGVQETQYF. DNA for the CDR3: TGTGCCAGTAGCATACTCGGGACAGGGGTCCAAGAGACCCAGTACTTC.